Below, one T cell receptor (beta chain) is given with its context. Its antigen is not identified. The data originate from a study of blood T cells in healthy people across ages. PCR was performed a second time for about 7 to 12 cycles using a sample-barcoded 5' primer and a J-beta primer mix. Each cDNA molecule, via a template-switch adaptor with 12 random nucleotides, was tagged. Using its own MiXCR run on the 5' RACE reads, TCRdb lists one record per CDR3 protein. Of about 1,500,000 distinct CDR3 sequences detected, roughly 27% appear once; the ten largest clones hold 7% to 9%. Study findings and constraints: TCR beta diversity was tightly associated with the proportion of naive T cells. Changes seen in expanded clonotypes were possibly confounded by donor CMV status left unknown. A roughly linear age-dependent decrease characterized TCR beta diversity per million T cells.

The CDR3 runs to 16 residues. V dropped 0 bases and J dropped 9; count of bases not matched to a gene: 10. Germline V gives CDR1 SGHKS, CDR2 YYEKEE (reference sequence). The TCR originated in a woman in her 30s in good health. The sample consisted of blood. The rearrangement uses TRBV5-5 and TRBJ2-1; 9 nucleotides agree with TRBD1. CDR3 loop: CASSLVYGTGMGEQFF. The CDR3 nucleotides are TGTGCCAGCAGCTTGGTCTATGGGACAGGGATGGGTGAGCAGTTCTTC.